This T cell receptor beta chain came from a study of T cell responses to AZD1222 COVID-19 vaccine. Findings of the study overall: Seropositivity was recorded at baseline in only six AZD1222 recipients.

The CDR3 is 13 residues long. V was pared by 6 bases and J by 4 bases, with 4 bases of the junction left unmatched. A remark on this clone: Its antigen is currently unknown.

Data came from immunoSEQ multiplex PCR; TCRdb stores just in-frame clones and leaves some out. The table shows around 88,000 clones, with around 88% occurring only once. The clonotype originates from an adult in good health. Material: peripheral blood, obtained on day 0 of MenACWY control vaccination. The rearrangement links TRBV12-3 or TRBV12-4 to TRBJ1-1; 8 bases agree with TRBD1. The CDR3 is CASRPTGGTEAFF. Written as DNA, the CDR3 is TGTGCCAGCAGACCTACAGGGGGCACTGAAGCTTTCTTT.